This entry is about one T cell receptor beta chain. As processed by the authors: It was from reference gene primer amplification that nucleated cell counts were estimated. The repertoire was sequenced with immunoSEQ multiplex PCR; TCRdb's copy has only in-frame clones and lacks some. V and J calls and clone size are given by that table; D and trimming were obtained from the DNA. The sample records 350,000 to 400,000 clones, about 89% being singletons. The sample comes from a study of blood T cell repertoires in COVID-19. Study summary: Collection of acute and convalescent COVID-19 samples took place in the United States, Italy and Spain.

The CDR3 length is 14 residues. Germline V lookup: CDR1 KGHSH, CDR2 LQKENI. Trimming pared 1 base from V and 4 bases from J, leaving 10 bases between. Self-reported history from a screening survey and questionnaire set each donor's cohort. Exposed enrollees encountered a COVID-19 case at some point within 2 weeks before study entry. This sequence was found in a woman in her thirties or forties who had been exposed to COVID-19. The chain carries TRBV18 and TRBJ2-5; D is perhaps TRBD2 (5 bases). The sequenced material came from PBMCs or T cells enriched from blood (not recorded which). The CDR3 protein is CASSPRWESETQYF. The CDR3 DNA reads TGTGCCAGCTCACCACGGTGGGAGTCAGAGACCCAGTACTTC.